What follows describes a single T cell receptor beta chain. This sample stems from a study of multiple sclerosis patients with progressive multifocal leukoencephalopathy. This CDR3 spans 18 amino acids. Time point here: before natalizumab initiation. All PML patients were female, and all patients had earlier interferon beta. The repertoire was sequenced with immunoSEQ multiplex PCR; TCRdb's copy has only in-frame clones and lacks some. The table includes under 35,000 clones, 80% to 95% detected once. Specimen: PBMCs. V and J are TRBV21-1 and TRBJ2-7; the D call TRBD2 from the table was never checked on the DNA. TRBV21-1 is assigned pseudogene status. This sequence was found in a man aged 30-40 years with multiple sclerosis. CDR3 nucleotides: TGTGCCAGCAGCAACTTAGCGGGAGGTGCCAGGGGATCCTACGAGCAGTACGTC. It is translated as CASSNLAGGARGSYEQYV.